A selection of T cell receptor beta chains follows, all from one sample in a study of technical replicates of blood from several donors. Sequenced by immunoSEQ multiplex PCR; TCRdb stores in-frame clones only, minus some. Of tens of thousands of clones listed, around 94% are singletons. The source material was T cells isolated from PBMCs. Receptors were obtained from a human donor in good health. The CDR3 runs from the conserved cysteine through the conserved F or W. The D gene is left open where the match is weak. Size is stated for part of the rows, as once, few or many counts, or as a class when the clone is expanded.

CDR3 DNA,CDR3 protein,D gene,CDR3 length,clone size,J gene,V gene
TGCGCCAGCAGCTTGACTGGGACTAGCGGGGGGAACAATGAGCAGTTCTTC,CASSLTGTSGGNNEQFF,TRBD2,17,-,TRBJ2-1,TRBV5-1
TGTGCCAGCAGCTTAGGTGGGACACCCGATCAGCCCCAGCATTTT,CASSLGGTPDQPQHF,-,15,-,TRBJ1-5,TRBV13
TGCGCCAGCAGCTTGGGGGGGCTCGATACTGAAGCTTTCTTT,CASSLGGLDTEAFF,-,14,-,TRBJ1-1,TRBV5-1
TGTGCCAGCAGCGCACAGGGGGGAGGAACCGGGGAGCTGTTTTTT,CASSAQGGGTGELFF,TRBD1,15,-,TRBJ2-2,TRBV9
TGCGCCAGCAGGAGGACAGCTTACAATGAGCAGTTCTTC,CASRRTAYNEQFF,-,13,once,TRBJ2-1,TRBV5-1
TGCGCCAGCAGCCTCTTGCTTGCCAGCGGGGGTGAAAAACTGTTTTTT,CASSLLLASGGEKLFF,-,16,-,TRBJ1-4,TRBV5-1
TGTGCCAGCAGCCAACGGAGAGTTCTCACTGAAGCTTTCTTT,CASSQRRVLTEAFF,-,14,-,TRBJ1-1,TRBV16
TGTGCCAGCAGTTTCGGTGGTGTCTACGAGCAGTACTTC,CASSFGGVYEQYF,-,13,-,TRBJ2-7,TRBV27
TGTGCCAGCAGTGAGCGAAGTTACACTGAAGCTTTCTTT,CASSERSYTEAFF,-,13,-,TRBJ1-1,TRBV6-1
TGTGCCAGCAGTTTAGGGGGGGAGGCTGGCTACACCTTC,CASSLGGEAGYTF,-,13,-,TRBJ1-2,TRBV27
TGTGCCAGCAGCTTGGGAGACCGGGACAGGTTGTACTTC,CASSLGDRDRLYF,TRBD1,13,once,TRBJ2-5,TRBV5-6
TGTGCCAGCAGCTCTGTAGCGGGAGGGGTCACCTACGAGCAGTACTTC,CASSSVAGGVTYEQYF,TRBD2,16,-,TRBJ2-7,TRBV11-2
TGTGCCAGCAGCCACCGGGCAGGGGGCAATCAGCCCCAGCATTTT,CASSHRAGGNQPQHF,-,15,-,TRBJ1-5,TRBV28
TGCGCCAGCAGACGGAGCGGGAGCGCTTACGAGCAGTACTTC,CASRRSGSAYEQYF,TRBD2,14,-,TRBJ2-7,TRBV23-1
TGTGCCAGCAGTCCAACAGGGGTATTTTATGCAGATACGCAGTATTTT,CASSPTGVFYADTQYF,TRBD1,16,-,TRBJ2-3,TRBV7-9
TGTGCCAGCAGCCCGATACCGGGACAGGGCAATGAAAAACTGTTTTTT,CASSPIPGQGNEKLFF,TRBD1,16,-,TRBJ1-4,TRBV7-9
TGTGCCAGCAGCCTACCGGGACTAGCGGACCGCACCAATGAGCAGTTCTTC,CASSLPGLADRTNEQFF,TRBD2,17,-,TRBJ2-1,TRBV14
TGTGCCAGCAGTTACGACAGGTGGAATGAAAAACTGTTTTTT,CASSYDRWNEKLFF,-,14,once,TRBJ1-4,TRBV6-5
TGTGCCAGCAGTTTATACAGGGGGCGATGGGATAATGAAAAACTGTTTTTT,CASSLYRGRWDNEKLFF,TRBD1,17,-,TRBJ1-4,TRBV28
TGTGCCAGCAGTTTATCAGGCGGATACCCCGTCTATGGCTACACCTTC,CASSLSGGYPVYGYTF,-,16,-,TRBJ1-2,TRBV27
TGTGCCAGCAGCCAAGAAGTAACCACGGGCTATGGCTACACCTTC,CASSQEVTTGYGYTF,-,15,-,TRBJ1-2,TRBV4-2
TGTGCCAGCAGTTCCAGTGGCCCGGGACAGCCCCTGTTCCGGGGTGGCTACACCTTC,CASSSSGPGQPLFRGGYTF,TRBD1,19,-,TRBJ1-2,TRBV27
TGTGCCATCAGTGAGCAGGGCCGGGATGAGCAGTTCTTC,CAISEQGRDEQFF,-,13,-,TRBJ2-1,TRBV10-3
TGTGCCAGCAGCTTAAATTTTGGGACAGGCTCCTACGAGCAGTACTTC,CASSLNFGTGSYEQYF,TRBD1,16,-,TRBJ2-7,TRBV11-3
TGTGCCAGTAGTATAGTTACCGGGAAAGAGACCCAGTACTTC,CASSIVTGKETQYF,-,14,-,TRBJ2-5,TRBV19
TGCGCCAGCAGCGATCAGGGGGCGCGGGAAAAACTGTTTTTT,CASSDQGAREKLFF,TRBD1,14,-,TRBJ1-4,TRBV4-1
TGTGCCAGCAGCCAAGACTTAAACACTGAAGCTTTCTTT,CASSQDLNTEAFF,-,13,-,TRBJ1-1,TRBV4-2
TGTGCCAGCAGCAAAAAAGAGACCCAGTACTTC,CASSKKETQYF,-,11,-,TRBJ2-5,TRBV28
TGTGCCAGTAGTTTAAAGGATTTCGGGAAGTCTAGCGGGAACACCGGGGAGCTGTTTTTT,CASSLKDFGKSSGNTGELFF,TRBD2,20,-,TRBJ2-2,TRBV19
TGTGCCAGCAGCTTACTTAGAGGTTCGGACTTCACAGATACGCAGTATTTT,CASSLLRGSDFTDTQYF,-,17,-,TRBJ2-3,TRBV7-9
TGTGCCAGCAGCCAAGGTCGCGGATTCAATGCTGAAAAACTGTTTTTT,CASSQGRGFNAEKLFF,-,16,-,TRBJ1-4,TRBV14
TGTGCCAGCAGCCCTTACCGAGTCCCTGAAGCTTTCTTT,CASSPYRVPEAFF,-,13,-,TRBJ1-1,TRBV6-6
TGTGCCAGCGATAGCGGGAGAGGCACCGGGGAGCTGTTTTTT,CASDSGRGTGELFF,TRBD2,14,-,TRBJ2-2,TRBV25-1